The sequence of this T cell receptor beta chain was determined in a study of CD8 T cells in Susac syndrome. Losses at the gene ends were 7 bases for V and 6 bases for J; bases not matched to a gene: 15. There are 16 residues in the CDR3. An input of roughly 0.45 to 1 ug of RNA was subjected to reverse transcription using random hexamers. TCRdb called the immunoSEQ multiplex PCR reads again in MiXCR, with one record for every CDR3 protein. The sample consists of roughly 180,000 distinct CDR3 sequences, roughly 92% of them appearing once. The receptor was isolated from a human donor with multiple sclerosis. The V call is TRBV12-3 or TRBV12-4, the J call TRBJ2-1; 7 nucleotides match TRBD1. The sample comprised CD4+ T cells from PBMCs. The CDR3 protein is CASTHTAPGQRNEQFF. DNA of the CDR3: TGTGCCAGCACCCACACCGCTCCGGGACAGCGCAATGAGCAGTTCTTC.